This T cell receptor (beta chain) was recovered during a study of blood T cell repertoires in COVID-19. The overall study: From the United States, Italy and Spain came samples of acute and convalescent COVID-19. Sample material is recorded as cDNA or gDNA derived from T cells, B-cell-depleted T cells, or PBMCs.

The CDR3 runs to 13 residues. CDR1 is LNHDA, CDR2 SQIVND, per germline (reference sequence). V lost 7 bases and J lost 5, with 12 bases in between. As processed by the authors: Estimation of nucleated cell counts was performed using reference gene primer amplification. The method was immunoSEQ multiplex PCR; TCRdb's version includes in-frame clones alone and lacks a portion of them. V and J calls and clone size are those listed in that table; D and trimming were worked out from the DNA. Of about 400,000 clones detected, roughly 85% appear once; the ten largest clones hold more than 1.4%. This receptor was identified in a woman aged 25 to 39 with active or convalescent COVID-19. The sample comprised peripheral blood. The chain combines TRBV19 with TRBJ1-3; D is perhaps TRBD1 (5 bases). The CDR3 DNA is TGTGCCAGTACCCAGGGTACCCGAAACACCATATATTTT. It encodes CASTQGTRNTIYF.